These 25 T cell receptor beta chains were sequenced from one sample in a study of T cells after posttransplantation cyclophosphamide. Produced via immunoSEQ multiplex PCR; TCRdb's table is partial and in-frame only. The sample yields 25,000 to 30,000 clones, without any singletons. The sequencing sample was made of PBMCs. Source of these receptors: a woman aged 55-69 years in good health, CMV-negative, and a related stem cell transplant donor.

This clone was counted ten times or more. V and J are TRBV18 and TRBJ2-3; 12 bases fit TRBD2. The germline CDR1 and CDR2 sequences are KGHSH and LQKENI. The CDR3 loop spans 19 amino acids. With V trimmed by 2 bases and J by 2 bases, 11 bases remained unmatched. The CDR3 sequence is CASSPLISGLAGTTDTQYF. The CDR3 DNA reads TGTGCCAGCTCACCATTAATTTCTGGACTAGCGGGGACCACAGATACGCAGTATTTT.

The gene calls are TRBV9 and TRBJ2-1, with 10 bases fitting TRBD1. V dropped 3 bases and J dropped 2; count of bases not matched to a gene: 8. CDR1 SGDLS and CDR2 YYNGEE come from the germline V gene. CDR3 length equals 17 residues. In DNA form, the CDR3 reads TGTGCCAGCAGCGCCCCCTCCGGGACAGGGGCCTACAATGAGCAGTTCTTC. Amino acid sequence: CASSAPSGTGAYNEQFF.

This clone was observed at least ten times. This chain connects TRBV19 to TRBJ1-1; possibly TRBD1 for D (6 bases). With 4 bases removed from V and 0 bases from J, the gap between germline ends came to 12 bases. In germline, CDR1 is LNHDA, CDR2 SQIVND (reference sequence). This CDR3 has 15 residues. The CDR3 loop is CASSNRRDMNTEAFF. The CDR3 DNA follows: TGTGCCAGTAGTAATCGGAGGGACATGAACACTGAAGCTTTCTTT.

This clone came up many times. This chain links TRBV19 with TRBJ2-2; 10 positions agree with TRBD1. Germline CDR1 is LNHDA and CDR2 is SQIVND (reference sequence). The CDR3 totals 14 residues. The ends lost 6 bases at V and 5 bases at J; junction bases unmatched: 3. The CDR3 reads CASRGTGETGELFF. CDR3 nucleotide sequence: TGTGCCAGTAGGGGGACAGGGGAAACCGGGGAGCTGTTTTTT.

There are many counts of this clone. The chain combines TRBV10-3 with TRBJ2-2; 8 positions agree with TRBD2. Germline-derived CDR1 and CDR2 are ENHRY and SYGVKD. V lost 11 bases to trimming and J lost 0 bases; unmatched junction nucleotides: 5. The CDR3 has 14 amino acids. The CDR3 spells CALRGLANTGELFF. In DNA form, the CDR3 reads TGTGCCTTACGGGGACTAGCGAACACCGGGGAGCTGTTTTTT.

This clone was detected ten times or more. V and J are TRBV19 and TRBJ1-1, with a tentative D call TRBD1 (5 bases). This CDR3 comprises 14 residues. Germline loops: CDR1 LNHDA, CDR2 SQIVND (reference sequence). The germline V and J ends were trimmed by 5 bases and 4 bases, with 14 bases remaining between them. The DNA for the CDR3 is TGTGCCAGTAGTTTCGACAGTAGCAGCACTGAAGCTTTCTTT. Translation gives CASSFDSSSTEAFF. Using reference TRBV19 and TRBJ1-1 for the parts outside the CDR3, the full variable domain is DGGITQSPKYLFRKEGQNVTLSCEQNLNHDAMYWYRQDPGQGLRLIYYSQIVNDFQKGDIAEGYSVSREKKESFPLTVTSAQKNPTAFYLCASSFDSSSTEAFFGQGTRLTVV.

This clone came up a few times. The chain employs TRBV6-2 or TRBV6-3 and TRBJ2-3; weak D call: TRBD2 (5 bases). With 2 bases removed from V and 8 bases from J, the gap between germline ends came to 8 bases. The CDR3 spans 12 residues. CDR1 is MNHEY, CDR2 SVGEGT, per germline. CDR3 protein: CASSYAEGTQYF. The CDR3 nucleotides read TGTGCCAGCAGTTACGCTGAGGGTACGCAGTATTTT.

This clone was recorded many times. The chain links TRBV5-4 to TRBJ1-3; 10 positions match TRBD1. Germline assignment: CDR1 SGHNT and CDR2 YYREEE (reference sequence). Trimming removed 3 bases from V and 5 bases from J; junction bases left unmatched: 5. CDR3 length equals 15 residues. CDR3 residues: CASSWDRGSRNTIYF. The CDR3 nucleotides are TGTGCCAGCAGCTGGGACAGGGGATCGAGAAACACCATATATTTT.

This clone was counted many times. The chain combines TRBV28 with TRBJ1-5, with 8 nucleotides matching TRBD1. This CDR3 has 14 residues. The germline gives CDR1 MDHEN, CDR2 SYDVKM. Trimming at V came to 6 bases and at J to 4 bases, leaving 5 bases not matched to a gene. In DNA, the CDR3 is TGTGCCAGCAGCCAGGGACAGGCTAATCAGCCCCAGCATTTT. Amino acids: CASSQGQANQPQHF.

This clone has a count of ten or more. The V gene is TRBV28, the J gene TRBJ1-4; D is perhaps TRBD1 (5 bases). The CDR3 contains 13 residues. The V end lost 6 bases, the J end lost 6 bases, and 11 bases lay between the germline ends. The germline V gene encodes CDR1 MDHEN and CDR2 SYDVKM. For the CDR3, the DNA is TGTGCCAGCAGACCAGGGAGGTATGAAAAACTGTTTTTT. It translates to CASRPGRYEKLFF.

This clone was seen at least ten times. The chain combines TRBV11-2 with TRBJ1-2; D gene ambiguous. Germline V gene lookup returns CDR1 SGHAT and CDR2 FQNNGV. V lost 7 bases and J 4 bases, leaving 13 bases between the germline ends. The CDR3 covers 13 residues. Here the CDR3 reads CASTPRRFYGYTF. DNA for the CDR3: TGTGCCAGCACCCCGAGAAGGTTCTATGGCTACACCTTC. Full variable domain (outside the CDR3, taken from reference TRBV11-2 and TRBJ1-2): EAGVAQSPRYKIIEKRQSVAFWCNPISGHATLYWYQQILGQGPKLLIQFQNNGVVDDSQLPKDRFSAERLKGVDSTLKIQPAKLEDSAVYLCASTPRRFYGYTFGSGTRLTVV.

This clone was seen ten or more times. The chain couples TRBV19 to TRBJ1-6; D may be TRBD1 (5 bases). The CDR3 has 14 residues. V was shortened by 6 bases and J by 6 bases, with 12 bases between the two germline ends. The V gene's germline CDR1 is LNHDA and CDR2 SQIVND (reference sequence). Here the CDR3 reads CASRGIGVNSPLHF. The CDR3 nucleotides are TGTGCCAGTAGGGGAATAGGGGTTAATTCACCCCTCCACTTT.

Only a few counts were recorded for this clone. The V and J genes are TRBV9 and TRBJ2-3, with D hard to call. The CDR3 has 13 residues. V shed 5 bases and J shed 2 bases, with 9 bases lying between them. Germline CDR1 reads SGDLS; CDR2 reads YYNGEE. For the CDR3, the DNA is TGTGCCAGCAGTTATGAGGCCACAGATACGCAGTATTTT. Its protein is CASSYEATDTQYF.

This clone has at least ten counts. The CDR3: CASSLELPISGKLFF. The CDR3 DNA reads as TGTGCCAGCAGCTTAGAACTCCCTATCTCCGGAAAACTGTTTTTT. V and J are TRBV11-2 and TRBJ1-4; D is ambiguous. The germline CDR1 and CDR2 sequences are SGHAT and FQNNGV. V was shortened by 0 bases and J by 10 bases, with 15 bases between the two germline ends. The CDR3 length is 15 residues.

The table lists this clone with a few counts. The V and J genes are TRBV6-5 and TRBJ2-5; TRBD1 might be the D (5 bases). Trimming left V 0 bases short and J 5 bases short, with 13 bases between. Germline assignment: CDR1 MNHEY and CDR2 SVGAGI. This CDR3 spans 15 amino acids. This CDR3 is CASSYSYQGWETQYF. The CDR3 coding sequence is TGTGCCAGCAGTTACTCGTATCAGGGTTGGGAGACCCAGTACTTC.

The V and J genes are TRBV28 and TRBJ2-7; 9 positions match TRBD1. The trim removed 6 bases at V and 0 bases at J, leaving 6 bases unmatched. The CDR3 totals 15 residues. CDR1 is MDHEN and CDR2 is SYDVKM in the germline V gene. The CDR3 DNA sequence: TGTGCCAGCAGGAGGACAGGGGCGAGCTCCTACGAGCAGTACTTC. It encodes CASRRTGASSYEQYF.

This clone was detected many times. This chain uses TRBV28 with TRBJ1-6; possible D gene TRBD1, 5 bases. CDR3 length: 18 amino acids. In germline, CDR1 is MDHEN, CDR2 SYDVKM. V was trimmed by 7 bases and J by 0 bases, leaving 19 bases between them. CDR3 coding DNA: TGTGCCAGCACCTTAAGACAGCCCAGCAGCTCCTATAATTCACCCCTCCACTTT. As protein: CASTLRQPSSSYNSPLHF.

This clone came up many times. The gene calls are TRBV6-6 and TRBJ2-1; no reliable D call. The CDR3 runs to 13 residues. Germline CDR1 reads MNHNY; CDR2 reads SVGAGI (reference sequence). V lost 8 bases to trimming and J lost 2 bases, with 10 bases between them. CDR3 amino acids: CASSRFPYNEQFF. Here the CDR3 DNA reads TGTGCCAGCTCTAGGTTCCCCTACAATGAGCAGTTCTTC.

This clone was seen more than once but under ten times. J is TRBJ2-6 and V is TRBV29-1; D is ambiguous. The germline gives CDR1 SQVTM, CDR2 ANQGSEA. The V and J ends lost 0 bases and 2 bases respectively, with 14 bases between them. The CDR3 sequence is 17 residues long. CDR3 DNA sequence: TGCAGCGTTGAAGATCAACCGGGTGCGGCTGGGGCCAACGTCCTGACTTTC. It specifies CSVEDQPGAAGANVLTF.

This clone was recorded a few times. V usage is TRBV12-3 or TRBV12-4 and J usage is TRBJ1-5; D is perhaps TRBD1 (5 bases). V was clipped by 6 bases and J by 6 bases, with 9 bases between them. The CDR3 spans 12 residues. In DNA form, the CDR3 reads TGTGCCAGCAGCGGGGGAGGTCAGCCCCAGCATTTT. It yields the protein CASSGGGQPQHF.

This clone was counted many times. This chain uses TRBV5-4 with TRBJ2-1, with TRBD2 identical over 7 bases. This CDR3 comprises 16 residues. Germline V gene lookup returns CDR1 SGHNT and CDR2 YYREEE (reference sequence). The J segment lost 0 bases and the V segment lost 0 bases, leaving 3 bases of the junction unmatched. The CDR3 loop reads CASSLERGLSYNEQFF. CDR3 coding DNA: TGTGCCAGCAGCTTGGAGCGGGGCCTCTCCTACAATGAGCAGTTCTTC.

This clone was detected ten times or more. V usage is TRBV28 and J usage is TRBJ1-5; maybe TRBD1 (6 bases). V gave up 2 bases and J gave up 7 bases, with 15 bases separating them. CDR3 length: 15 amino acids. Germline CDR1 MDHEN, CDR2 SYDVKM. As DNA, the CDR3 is TGTGCCAGCAGTTTAACCGGGGTTGACAGGCAGCCCCAGCATTTT. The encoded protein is CASSLTGVDRQPQHF.

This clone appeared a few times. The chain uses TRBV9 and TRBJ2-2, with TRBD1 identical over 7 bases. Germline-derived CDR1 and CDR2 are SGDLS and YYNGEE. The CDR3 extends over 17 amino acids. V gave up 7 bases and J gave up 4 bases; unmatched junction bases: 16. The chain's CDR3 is CASSGKPTGWSTGELFF. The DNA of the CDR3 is TGTGCCAGCTCGGGGAAGCCGACAGGGTGGAGCACCGGGGAGCTGTTTTTT. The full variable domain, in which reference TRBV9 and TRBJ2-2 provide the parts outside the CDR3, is DSGVTQTPKHLITATGQRVTLRCSPRSGDLSVYWYQQSLDQGLQFLIQYYNGEERAKGNILERFSAQQFPDLHSELNLSSLELGDSALYFCASSGKPTGWSTGELFFGEGSRLTVL.

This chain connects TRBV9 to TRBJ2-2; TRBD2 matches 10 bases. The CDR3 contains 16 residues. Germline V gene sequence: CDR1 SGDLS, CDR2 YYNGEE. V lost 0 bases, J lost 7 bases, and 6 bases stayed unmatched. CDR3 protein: CASSVDALAGSGELFF. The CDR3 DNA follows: TGTGCCAGCAGCGTAGATGCACTAGCGGGGAGCGGGGAGCTGTTTTTT.

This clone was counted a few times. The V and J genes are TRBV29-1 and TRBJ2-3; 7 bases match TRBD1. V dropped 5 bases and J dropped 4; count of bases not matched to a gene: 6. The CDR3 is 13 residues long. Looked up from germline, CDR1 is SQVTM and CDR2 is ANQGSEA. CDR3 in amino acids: CSVYHRGSDTQYF. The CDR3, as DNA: TGCAGCGTTTACCACAGGGGATCAGATACGCAGTATTTT.